Listed below are T cell receptor beta chains from one sample, sequenced in a study of human CD8 memory T cell subsets. From the 5' RACE reads, TCRdb lists one entry per CDR3 protein and no DNA. This repertoire includes 9,500 to 13,000 distinct CDR3 sequences. Sequencing used CD8+ T cells from PBMCs. All receptors derive from a human donor in good health. The CDR3 runs from the conserved cysteine through the conserved F or W.

J gene: TRBJ2-2
V gene: TRBV19
CDR3 protein: CASSILAHTFANTGELFF

J gene: TRBJ1-3
V gene: TRBV28
CDR3 protein: CASSLGPGMGNTIYF

J gene: TRBJ2-5
V gene: TRBV27
CDR3 protein: CASGNRGLSNF

J gene: TRBJ2-3
V gene: TRBV12-3/TRBV12-4
CDR3 protein: CASSFSGEGTDTQYF

J gene: TRBJ2-1
V gene: TRBV14
CDR3 protein: CASSQDMGGGADNEQFF

J gene: TRBJ1-1
V gene: TRBV20-1
CDR3 protein: CSARGRQGNTEAFF

J gene: TRBJ1-1
V gene: TRBV7-2
CDR3 protein: CASSPPGTEAFF

J gene: TRBJ1-4
V gene: TRBV28
CDR3 protein: CASSLSPDTLNEKLFF

J gene: TRBJ2-3
V gene: TRBV29-1
CDR3 protein: CSAGLAGDTQYF

J gene: TRBJ1-2
V gene: TRBV6-2/TRBV6-3
CDR3 protein: CASSYSNLNHGYTF

J gene: TRBJ1-5
V gene: TRBV12-3/TRBV12-4
CDR3 protein: CASSLGPSGSNQPQHF

J gene: TRBJ2-5
V gene: TRBV6-5
CDR3 protein: CASSDGSLQETQYF

J gene: TRBJ1-6
V gene: TRBV28
CDR3 protein: CASSFLDEDSPLHF

J gene: TRBJ2-7
V gene: TRBV14
CDR3 protein: CASSQDRSGEQYF

J gene: TRBJ2-7
V gene: TRBV24-1
CDR3 protein: CATSDLGQRSYEQYF

J gene: TRBJ1-5
V gene: TRBV12-5
CDR3 protein: CASGLLSGSGNQPQHF

J gene: TRBJ2-1
V gene: TRBV10-3
CDR3 protein: CAGGTSGREQFF

J gene: TRBJ2-7
V gene: TRBV28
CDR3 protein: CASNEDIAGGPTYEQYF

J gene: TRBJ2-1
V gene: TRBV29-1
CDR3 protein: CSVEITRDTYFSNEQFF

J gene: TRBJ1-1
V gene: TRBV5-6
CDR3 protein: CASSLGDSDAFF

J gene: TRBJ2-4
V gene: TRBV7-8
CDR3 protein: CASSSGTGKNIQYF

J gene: TRBJ2-2
V gene: TRBV19
CDR3 protein: CASSTSARLAYTGELFF

J gene: TRBJ2-1
V gene: TRBV7-2
CDR3 protein: CASSLPGAPEQFF

J gene: TRBJ1-6
V gene: TRBV6-5
CDR3 protein: CASSSQAYNSPLHF

J gene: TRBJ2-1
V gene: TRBV10-1
CDR3 protein: CASSESTRRGSYNEQFF

J gene: TRBJ2-7
V gene: TRBV11-2
CDR3 protein: CASSLVNTGSPGEQYF